A selection of T cell receptor beta chains follows, all from one sample in a study of CD8 T cells in Susac syndrome. TCRdb fed the immunoSEQ multiplex PCR reads into MiXCR, producing one record per CDR3 protein. The sample has 400,000 to 550,000 distinct CDR3 sequences; more than 70% are singletons. What was sequenced was CD8+ T cells from PBMCs. The receptor source for this set is a human donor with multiple sclerosis. CDR3s leave out the opening cysteine and the closing phenylalanine or tryptophan. Each record gives: V gene, D gene, J gene, clone size, CDR3 protein. The D gene is left open where the match is weak. Expanded clones get a size class; other rows say once, few or many, or leave the size out.

TRBV29-1,-,TRBJ2-7,once,SVGGWDEQY
TRBV6-1,-,TRBJ2-2,-,ASSEILGNTGELF
TRBV28,-,TRBJ1-1,-,ASRPVAVAGEAF
TRBV6-1,-,TRBJ2-7,-,ASSGRQGGYEQY
TRBV4-1,TRBD2,TRBJ2-1,-,ASSQDKGLAGDEQF
TRBV29-1,TRBD2,TRBJ2-1,-,SVEGLAVHEQF
TRBV24-1,TRBD2,TRBJ2-1,-,ATSEKTSGGVSEQF
TRBV7-6,TRBD1,TRBJ1-3,-,ASSLYGGGQSPGNTIY
TRBV24-1,-,TRBJ2-3,-,ATSDFAGGRDTQY
TRBV4-1,TRBD1,TRBJ1-1,-,ASSPEGTGNTEAF